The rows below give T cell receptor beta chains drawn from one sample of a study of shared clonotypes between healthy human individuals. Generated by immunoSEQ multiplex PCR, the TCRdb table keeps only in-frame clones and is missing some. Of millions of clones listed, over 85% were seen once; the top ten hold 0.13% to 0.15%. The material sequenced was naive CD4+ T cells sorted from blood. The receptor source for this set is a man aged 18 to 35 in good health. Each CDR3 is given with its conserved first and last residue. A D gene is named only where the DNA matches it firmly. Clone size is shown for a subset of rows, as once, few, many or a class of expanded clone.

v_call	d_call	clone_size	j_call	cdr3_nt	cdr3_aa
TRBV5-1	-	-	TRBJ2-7	TGCGCCAGCAGCCTGCAAGGGGTCGACTACGAGCAGTACTTC	CASSLQGVDYEQYF
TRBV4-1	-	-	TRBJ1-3	TGCGCCAGCAGCCTCCCCCCCGGAAACACCATATATTTT	CASSLPPGNTIYF
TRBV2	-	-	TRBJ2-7	TGTGCCAGCAGTGAGGGCGGGAACGAGCAGTACTTC	CASSEGGNEQYF
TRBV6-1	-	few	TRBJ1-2	TGTGCCAGCAGTGAACGGGGGATGCTCTATGGCTACACCTTC	CASSERGMLYGYTF
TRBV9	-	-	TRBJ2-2	TGTGCCAGCAGCGCAAGACCCGGCGGGGAGCTGTTTTTT	CASSARPGGELFF
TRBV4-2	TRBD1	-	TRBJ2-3	TGTGCCAGCAGCCAAGGGGGCGGCGGACAGGACACAGATACGCAGTATTTT	CASSQGGGGQDTDTQYF
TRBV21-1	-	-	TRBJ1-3	TGTGCCAGCAGCAAAGTTGGGGGGCCTGGAAACACCATATATTTT	CASSKVGGPGNTIYF
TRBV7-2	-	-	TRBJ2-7	TGTGCCAGCAGCTTAGTTACCCAGGGCTCCTACGAGCAGTACTTC	CASSLVTQGSYEQYF
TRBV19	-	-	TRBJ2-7	TGTGCCAGTAGTTCCAGTACTAGCCACGCGGGCGAGCAGTACTTC	CASSSSTSHAGEQYF
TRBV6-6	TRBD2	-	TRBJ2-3	TGTGCCAGCAGGCGTAGCGGGGGGGGCACAGATACGCAGTATTTT	CASRRSGGGTDTQYF
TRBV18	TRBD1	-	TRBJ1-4	TGTGCCAGCTCACCACCCAGGGGGGGTGAAAAACTGTTTTTT	CASSPPRGGEKLFF
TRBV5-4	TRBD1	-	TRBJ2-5	TGTGCCAGCAGCCCTGCAGGGGGCAGGCAAGAGACCCAGTACTTC	CASSPAGGRQETQYF
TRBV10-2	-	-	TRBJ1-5	TGCGCCAGCAGTTTTGACAGGAGGGGCAATCAGCCCCAGCATTTT	CASSFDRRGNQPQHF
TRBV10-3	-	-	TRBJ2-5	TGTGCCATCGCCCCGGGGCGGCAAGAGACCCAGTACTTC	CAIAPGRQETQYF
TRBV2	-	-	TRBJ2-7	TGTGCCAGCAGTGGACAGTCCTACGAGCAGTACTTC	CASSGQSYEQYF
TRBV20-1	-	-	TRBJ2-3	TGCAGTGCTAGAGTTGGCGATACGCAGTATTTT	CSARVGDTQYF
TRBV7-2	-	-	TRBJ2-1	TGTGCCAGCAGCTTAGCGGGGGACCCATCCTACAATGAGCAGTTCTTC	CASSLAGDPSYNEQFF
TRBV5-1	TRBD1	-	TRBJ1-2	TGCGCCAGCAGTCCCGGGACAGGTATCAACTATGGCTACACCTTC	CASSPGTGINYGYTF
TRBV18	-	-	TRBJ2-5	TGTGCCAGCTCACCCCCTGGGCAGGGAGGTCAAGAGACCCAGTACTTC	CASSPPGQGGQETQYF
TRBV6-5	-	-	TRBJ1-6	TGTGCCAGCAGTCGCGCCAGATTATATAATTCACCCCTCCACTTT	CASSRARLYNSPLHF
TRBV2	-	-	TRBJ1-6	TGTGCCAGCAATCCCCTGGGATATAATTCACCCCTCCACTTT	CASNPLGYNSPLHF
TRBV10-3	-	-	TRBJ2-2	TGTGCCATCAGTGAAATAGCGGAAAGATCCGGGGAGCTGTTTTTT	CAISEIAERSGELFF
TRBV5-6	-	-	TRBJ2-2	TGTGCCAGCAGCTCAGACATCGTTGTAGTGGGGGAGCTGTTTTTT	CASSSDIVVVGELFF
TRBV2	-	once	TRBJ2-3	TGTGCCAGCAGTGAATGGGGCCTTAGGACGCAGTATTTT	CASSEWGLRTQYF
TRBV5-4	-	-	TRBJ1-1	TGTGCCAGCAGCACCCGACAGACTTTGAACACTGAAGCTTTCTTT	CASSTRQTLNTEAFF
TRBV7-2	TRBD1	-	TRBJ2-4	TGTGCCAGCAGCTTAGTCCCAGGGGGTCACGCTGTAGCCAAAAACATTCAGTACTTC	CASSLVPGGHAVAKNIQYF
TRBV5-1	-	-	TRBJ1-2	TGCGCCAGCAGCTTGGATCCAGCTAACTATGGCTACACCTTC	CASSLDPANYGYTF
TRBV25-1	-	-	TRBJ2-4	TGTGCCAGCAGTGAAGGGGACGGAGCTCTAGCCAAAAACATTCAGTACTTC	CASSEGDGALAKNIQYF
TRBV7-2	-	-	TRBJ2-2	TGTGCCAGCACGTGGGACCGCAGCACCGGGGAGCTGTTTTTT	CASTWDRSTGELFF
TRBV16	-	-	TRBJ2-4	TGTGCCAGCAGCCACTTAGCGGCTAACATAGCCAAAAACATTCAGTACTTC	CASSHLAANIAKNIQYF
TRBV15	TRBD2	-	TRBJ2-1	TGTGCCACCAGCAGATACTCCTTAGCGGGAGCAGGTAATGAGCAGTTCTTC	CATSRYSLAGAGNEQFF
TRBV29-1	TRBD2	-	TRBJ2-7	TGCAGCGCGGTGGGACTAGCGGGAGGCTACGAGCAGTACTTC	CSAVGLAGGYEQYF
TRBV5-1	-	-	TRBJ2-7	TGCGCCAGCAGCTCCCGTGAAGGTTCCTACGAGCAGTACTTC	CASSSREGSYEQYF
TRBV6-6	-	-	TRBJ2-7	TGTGCCAGCAGTCCTCCGGGCGGGGACCTCTACGAGCAGTACTTC	CASSPPGGDLYEQYF
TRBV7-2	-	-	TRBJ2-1	TGTGCCAGCAGCCCGGGACTGGCGCAGTTCTTC	CASSPGLAQFF
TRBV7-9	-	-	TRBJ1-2	TGTGCCAGCAGCTTAGTTCGGGTACGGGATCGTTATGGCTACACCTTC	CASSLVRVRDRYGYTF
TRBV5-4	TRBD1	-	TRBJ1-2	TGTGCCAGCAGCCAAACAGGGGGCTTTGGCTACACCTTC	CASSQTGGFGYTF
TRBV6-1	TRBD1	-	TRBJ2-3	TGTGCCAGCATCCGTCCAGGGGGCGCATATACGCAGTATTTT	CASIRPGGAYTQYF
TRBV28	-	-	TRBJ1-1	TGTGCCAGCAACGACCAGGGGTACACTGAAGCTTTCTTT	CASNDQGYTEAFF
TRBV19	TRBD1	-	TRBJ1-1	TGTGCCAGTAGTCCAGGGGGCTGGGTGAACACTGAAGCTTTCTTT	CASSPGGWVNTEAFF
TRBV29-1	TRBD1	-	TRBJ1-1	TGCAGCGTGACGGGACAGATGAACACTGAAGCTTTCTTT	CSVTGQMNTEAFF
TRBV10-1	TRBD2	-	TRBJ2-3	TGCGCCAGCAGTAAAGCGGGAGGAAGCACAGATACGCAGTATTTT	CASSKAGGSTDTQYF
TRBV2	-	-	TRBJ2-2	TGTGCCAGCAGTGCTGGCAGGGGTGCCACCGGGGAGCTGTTTTTT	CASSAGRGATGELFF
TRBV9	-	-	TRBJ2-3	TGTGCCAGCAGCGTATTGTCAGCTCGGGATACGCAGTATTTT	CASSVLSARDTQYF
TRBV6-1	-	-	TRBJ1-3	TGTGCCAGCAGTGAAGCTACGGGCTCTGGAAACACCATATATTTT	CASSEATGSGNTIYF